What follows describes a single T cell receptor (beta chain). Its antigen is unidentified. This entry comes from a study of T-cell memory formation after mild COVID-19. The wider study: Largely donor-specific TCR clusters were found.

General observations from the study: There was a balanced CD4/CD8 profile in clones contracting day 15 to 85, and later expanders leaned CD4+. The authors left the SARS-CoV-2 specificity of second-wave clones peaking on day 37 unconfirmed.

Germline CDR1 SGHNT, CDR2 YENEEA. The CDR3 has 14 amino acids. The ends were cut back, 0 bases at V and 1 base at J, with 4 bases in the middle. 5'RACE primed from the constant segment yielded TCR alpha and TCR beta cDNA libraries bearing sample barcodes and UMIs. TCRdb analysed the 5' RACE reads with MiXCR anew, one entry per CDR3 protein. Here the sample spans 410,000 or so distinct CDR3 sequences, about a quarter being singletons. The source is an adult woman who had mild COVID-19 (a few samples of this study predate the infection). Cell type and time point are not known. The sequencing sample was made of PBMCs or a T cell subset sorted from them (not recorded which). This sequence joins TRBV11-3 and TRBJ1-3; D uncertain. The CDR3 spells CASSLEISGNTIYF. The CDR3 coding sequence is TGTGCCAGCAGCTTAGAAATATCTGGAAACACCATATATTTT.